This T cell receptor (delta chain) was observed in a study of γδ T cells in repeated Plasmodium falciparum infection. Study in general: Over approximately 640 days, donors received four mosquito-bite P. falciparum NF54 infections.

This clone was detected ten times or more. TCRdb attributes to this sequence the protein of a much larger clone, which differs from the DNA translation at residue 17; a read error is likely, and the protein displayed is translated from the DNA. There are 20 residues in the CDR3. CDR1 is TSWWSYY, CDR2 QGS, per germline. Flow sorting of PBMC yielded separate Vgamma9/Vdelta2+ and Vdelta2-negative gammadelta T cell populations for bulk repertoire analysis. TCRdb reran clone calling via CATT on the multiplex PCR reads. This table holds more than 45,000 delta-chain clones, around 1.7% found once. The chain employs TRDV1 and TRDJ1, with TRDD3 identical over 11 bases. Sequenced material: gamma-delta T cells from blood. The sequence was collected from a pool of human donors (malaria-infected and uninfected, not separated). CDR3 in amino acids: CALGETRYWGIYSHTDRLIF. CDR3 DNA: TGTGCTCTTGGGGAAACCCGGTACTGGGGGATATATTCCCACACCGATAGACTCATCTTT.